The 31 T cell receptor beta chains given below trace back to one sample, sequenced in a study of cytomegalovirus exposure and HLA in healthy donors. It was with 60 Vbeta and 13 Jbeta primers that the PCR ran. The method was immunoSEQ multiplex PCR; TCRdb's version includes in-frame clones alone and lacks a portion of them. The table records about 140,000 clones, 60% to 85% of them present only once. The sequenced sample consisted of PBMCs. The receptors originated from a man aged 40-49 years in good health and CMV-seropositive.

This clone was observed a few times. J is TRBJ2-2 and V is TRBV9; a weak D match, TRBD2 (5 bases). Germline values: CDR1 SGDLS, CDR2 YYNGEE. The CDR3 spans 15 residues. The V gene lost 5 bases and the J gene lost 3 bases, with 14 bases spanning the gap. The chain's CDR3 is CASRAGVVDTGELFF. Written as DNA, the CDR3 is TGTGCCAGCAGAGCCGGGGTTGTAGACACCGGGGAGCTGTTTTTT.

This clone turned up a few times. The chain combines TRBV4-3 with TRBJ1-4, with a possible D match to TRBD1 (5 bases). CDR1 and CDR2 (germline): LGHNA, YSLEER. The V gene lost 0 bases and the J gene lost 8 bases, with 10 bases spanning the gap. CDR3 length: 14 amino acids. CDR3 nucleotide sequence: TGCGCCAGCAGCCAAGACCTTGGGGCGGAAAAACTGTTTTTT. Protein: CASSQDLGAEKLFF.

The chain has TRBV5-1 and TRBJ2-5, with a tentative D call TRBD2 (6 bases). Germline V gene data show CDR1 as SGHRS and CDR2 as YFSETQ. The germline V and J ends were trimmed by 3 bases and 1 base, with 16 bases remaining between them. This CDR3 is 16 amino acids long. The chain's CDR3 is CASSSPRRGLQETQYF. The CDR3, as DNA: TGCGCCAGCAGCTCCCCACGTCGGGGACTCCAAGAGACCCAGTACTTC.

The gene calls are TRBV28 and TRBJ2-5; 8 bases map to TRBD2. This CDR3 is built from 14 residues. Looked up from germline, CDR1 is MDHEN and CDR2 is SYDVKM. The V and J ends lost 3 bases and 4 bases, in that order; junction bases with no gene match: 4. The CDR3: CASSFSGALETQYF. The CDR3 DNA follows: TGTGCCAGCAGTTTTAGCGGGGCTCTAGAGACCCAGTACTTC.

The chain joins TRBV29-1 to TRBJ1-6; 9 positions agree with TRBD1. This CDR3 contains 13 residues. The germline CDR1 and CDR2 sequences are SQVTM and ANQGSEA. The ends lost 7 bases at V and 9 bases at J; junction bases unmatched: 7. CDR3 DNA sequence: TGCAGCGCCAGGACAGGGGAGCGTTCACCCCTCCACTTT. It codes for CSARTGERSPLHF. Filled out from reference TRBV29-1 and TRBJ1-6, the complete variable domain reads SAVISQKPSRDICQRGTSLTIQCQVDSQVTMMFWYRQQPGQSLTLIATANQGSEATYESGFVIDKFPISRPNLTFSTLTVSNMSPEDSSIYLCSARTGERSPLHFGNGTRLTVT.

This rearrangement joins TRBV19 to TRBJ1-1; D unresolved. This CDR3 is 13 amino acids long. The germline CDR1 and CDR2 sequences are LNHDA and SQIVND (reference sequence). V dropped 7 bases and J dropped 4 bases, with 13 bases sitting between them. CDR3 DNA: TGTGCCAGTAAGTCCGGGGTGGTCACTGAAGCTTTCTTT. It codes for CASKSGVVTEAFF.

J is TRBJ2-3 and V is TRBV7-8, with D hard to call. V was shortened by 5 bases and J by 4 bases, with 19 bases between the two germline ends. Germline V gene data show CDR1 as SGHVS and CDR2 as FQNEAQ. This CDR3 spans 16 amino acids. The CDR3 sequence is CASSVLEAGLADTQYF. CDR3 nucleotide sequence: TGTGCCAGCAGCGTCTTAGAGGCCGGCTTAGCAGATACGCAGTATTTT.

This sequence joins TRBV5-1 and TRBJ2-1; 7 nucleotides line up with TRBD2. Germline CDR1 is SGHRS and CDR2 is YFSETQ. The CDR3 extends over 17 amino acids. V lost 3 bases to trimming and J lost 1 base; unmatched junction nucleotides: 10. The CDR3 nucleotides are TGCGCCAGCAGCTCCACCGCCGGACTAGAGTCCTACAATGAGCAGTTCTTC. Residues: CASSSTAGLESYNEQFF.

V usage is TRBV9 and J usage is TRBJ2-2, with 15 nucleotides matching TRBD2. CDR1 and CDR2 from the germline V gene are SGDLS and YYNGEE. The CDR3 is 18 residues long. V was clipped by 0 bases and J by 5 bases; unmatched bases: 5. The CDR3 nucleotides read TGTGCCAGCAGCGTAGCCCCGGGACTAGCGGGAGGAACCGGGGAGCTGTTTTTT. Protein product: CASSVAPGLAGGTGELFF.

The chain has TRBV11-3 and TRBJ2-7; D call uncertain. The germline V gene encodes CDR1 SGHNT and CDR2 YENEEA. V was trimmed by 1 base and J by 2 bases, leaving 9 bases between them. The CDR3 loop spans 14 amino acids. CDR3 nucleotide sequence: TGTGCCAGCAGCTTAGGCCGTAGTACCTACGAGCAGTACTTC. Its translation: CASSLGRSTYEQYF.

This clone has just a few counts. This chain connects TRBV6-5 to TRBJ2-2; 8 nucleotides agree with TRBD1. CDR1 and CDR2 from the germline V gene are MNHEY and SVGAGI. The J segment lost 5 bases and the V segment lost 7 bases, leaving 9 bases of the junction unmatched. The CDR3 is 15 residues long. The CDR3 DNA follows: TGTGCCAGCAAGGCCACAGGGGGTCGAACCGGGGAGCTGTTTTTT. Translation gives CASKATGGRTGELFF.

This chain connects TRBV9 to TRBJ1-5, with a possible D match to TRBD1 (6 bases). Germline assignment: CDR1 SGDLS and CDR2 YYNGEE. CDR3 length equals 14 residues. Trimming took 4 bases from V and 4 from J, leaving 12 bases between them. The CDR3, as DNA: TGTGCCAGCAGCTCGAGGGGGGGTAATCAGCCCCAGCATTTT. Encoded protein: CASSSRGGNQPQHF.

This clone was seen once. V is TRBV11-3 and J is TRBJ2-1; TRBD2 matches 7 bases. The CDR3 covers 15 residues. CDR1 is SGHNT and CDR2 is YENEEA in the germline V gene. V lost 5 bases to trimming and J lost 8 bases; unmatched junction nucleotides: 12. Written as DNA, the CDR3 is TGTGCCAGCAGCCGACTGGGCGGGAGCTTGCATGAGCAGTTCTTC. It translates to CASSRLGGSLHEQFF.

This clone has a single count. The V gene is TRBV2, the J gene TRBJ2-1, with a possible D match to TRBD1 (5 bases). There are 15 residues in the CDR3. Germline CDR1 and CDR2: SNHLY and FYNNEI. V shed 3 bases and J shed 5 bases, with 14 bases lying between them. In DNA form, the CDR3 reads TGTGCCAGCAGTGACAGGGCTCCCCTTAACAATGAGCAGTTCTTC. Translating it yields CASSDRAPLNNEQFF.

This clone was observed once. The V gene is TRBV19, the J gene TRBJ2-3, with 14 bases matching TRBD2. J lost 2 bases, V lost 3 bases, and 7 bases had no gene match. The CDR3 length is 18 residues. CDR1 and CDR2 (germline): LNHDA, SQIVND (reference sequence). The CDR3, as DNA: TGTGCCAGTAGTATTGGACTAGCGGGGGGATTCCACACAGATACGCAGTATTTT. As protein: CASSIGLAGGFHTDTQYF.

Comment on this clone: One end of the junction varies from germline; a read error may be responsible. The same CDR3 is also encoded by other DNA sequences in this sample. The V and J genes are TRBV7-9 and TRBJ1-1, with 10 bases matching TRBD1. The germline gives CDR1 SEHNR, CDR2 FQNEAQ (reference sequence). The CDR3 runs 14 residues. The CDR3 spells CASSLGQGITEAFF. The CDR3 DNA sequence: TGCGCCAGCAGCTTGGGACAGGGGATCACTGAAGCTTTCTTT.

The chain uses TRBV7-2 and TRBJ1-1; D is unclear. This CDR3 has 14 amino acids. Trimming stripped 6 bases from V and 1 base from J, with 12 bases between. Germline V gives CDR1 SGHTA, CDR2 FQGNSA. The CDR3 reads CASRRRGKNTEAFF. The CDR3 DNA follows: TGTGCCAGCAGGCGTCGAGGGAAGAACACTGAAGCTTTCTTT.

The chain carries TRBV7-2 and TRBJ2-5; 10 bases match TRBD2. CDR3 size: 15 residues. Losses at the gene ends were 7 bases for V and 4 bases for J; bases not matched to a gene: 9. In germline, CDR1 is SGHTA, CDR2 FQGNSA. CDR3 amino acids: CASKRGSGGRETQYF. CDR3 bases: TGTGCCAGCAAACGGGGTAGCGGGGGGAGAGAGACCCAGTACTTC.

The chain employs TRBV7-6 and TRBJ1-1; TRBD1 is a possible D gene (6 bases). Germline CDR1 SGHVS, CDR2 FNYEAQ. CDR3 length: 16 residues. Trimming removed 1 base from V and 4 bases from J, with 16 bases in between. Written as DNA, the CDR3 is TGTGCCAGCAGCTTAGGCGGGGGGCGATTGTTCACTGAAGCTTTCTTT. Translated, it gives CASSLGGGRLFTEAFF.

The J gene is TRBJ2-2, the V gene TRBV28, with TRBD1 matching 9 bases. J gave up 1 base and V 4 bases, and 4 bases lay outside the gene matches. CDR3 length: 16 residues. Looked up from germline, CDR1 is MDHEN and CDR2 is SYDVKM. As DNA, the CDR3 is TGTGCCAGCAGTTCTCCGGGACAGGGGAACACCGGGGAGCTGTTTTTT. Translation gives CASSSPGQGNTGELFF.

For the CDR3, the DNA is TGTGCCAGCAGTTATTTGAGGGAGAACACTGAAGCTTTCTTT. This sequence encodes CASSYLRENTEAFF. This chain joins TRBV6-5 and TRBJ1-1; no firm D call. The length of the CDR3 is 14 residues. Germline-derived CDR1 and CDR2 are MNHEY and SVGAGI. V was cut by 3 bases and J by 1 base, with 9 bases left in between.

The chain combines TRBV2 with TRBJ1-1; a possible D gene is TRBD1 (6 bases). The ends were cut back, 1 base at V and 1 base at J, with 10 bases in the middle. The CDR3 contains 15 residues. Germline V gene sequence: CDR1 SNHLY, CDR2 FYNNEI. The CDR3 nucleotides read TGTGCCAGCAGTGAAGATATAGGGGGGAACACTGAAGCTTTCTTT. Its translation: CASSEDIGGNTEAFF.

The chain recombines TRBV4-2 with TRBJ1-2, with no clear D. CDR1 LGHNA and CDR2 YNFKEQ come from the germline V gene. CDR3 length: 13 residues. V dropped 0 bases and J dropped 4 bases, with 6 bases sitting between them. The CDR3 DNA reads as TGTGCCAGCAGCCAAGAGCACAGCTATGGCTACACCTTC. It encodes CASSQEHSYGYTF.

A single count supports this clone. CDR3 coding DNA: TGTGCCAGTAGTACGCCCTTTCTGGACAACTCTGGAAACACCATATATTTT. Translating it yields CASSTPFLDNSGNTIYF. The chain recombines TRBV19 with TRBJ1-3, with a tentative D call TRBD1 (5 bases). The CDR3 loop spans 17 amino acids. Trimming cost V 4 bases and J 0 bases, with 16 bases left between them. The V gene's germline CDR1 is LNHDA and CDR2 SQIVND (reference sequence).

V is TRBV7-6 and J is TRBJ1-1; a weak D match, TRBD1 (6 bases). The V end was cut by 6 bases, the J end by 0 bases, with 17 bases between. CDR3 length: 16 amino acids. Germline V gene lookup returns CDR1 SGHVS and CDR2 FNYEAQ. CDR3 nucleotides: TGTGCCAGCAGGGGTGGGGAAGGGGGTATGAACACTGAAGCTTTCTTT. Its protein product is CASRGGEGGMNTEAFF. The entire variable domain, with the rest obtained from reference TRBV7-6 and TRBJ1-1, is as follows: GAGVSQSPRYKVTKRGQDVALRCDPISGHVSLYWYRQALGQGPEFLTYFNYEAQQDKSGLPNDRFSAERPEGSISTLTIQRTEQRDSAMYRCASRGGEGGMNTEAFFGQGTRLTVV.

The chain uses TRBV29-1 and TRBJ2-3, with TRBD2 as a possible D gene (6 bases). This CDR3 comprises 16 residues. Deletions cut 3 bases from V and 0 bases from J, with 16 bases between. From germline, CDR1 is SQVTM and CDR2 ANQGSEA. As DNA, the CDR3 is TGCAGCGTTGATGGGTTAGCGGAGAAGAGCACAGATACGCAGTATTTT. Protein sequence: CSVDGLAEKSTDTQYF.

The CDR3 loop reads CASSLETTGGDYGYTF. CDR3 bases: TGCGCCAGCAGCTTGGAAACTACAGGGGGGGACTATGGCTACACCTTC. The gene calls are TRBV5-1 and TRBJ1-2, with 8 positions matching TRBD1. CDR1 and CDR2 from the germline V gene are SGHRS and YFSETQ. The CDR3 consists of 16 residues. V lost 0 bases and J lost 3; bases outside the gene matches: 7.

This clone appeared a few times. This chain connects TRBV9 to TRBJ1-2; TRBD1 is a possible D gene (5 bases). This CDR3 spans 14 amino acids. Germline lookup yields CDR1 SGDLS and CDR2 YYNGEE. Trimming stripped 4 bases from V and 5 bases from J, with 15 bases between. The CDR3 sequence: CASSKEGPSYGYTF. The CDR3 DNA follows: TGTGCCAGCAGCAAGGAGGGGCCGTCGTATGGCTACACCTTC.

The chain employs TRBV6-5 and TRBJ1-1, with D possibly TRBD1 on 5 matching bases. This CDR3 comprises 15 residues. Germline CDR1 reads MNHEY; CDR2 reads SVGAGI. Trimming cost V 5 bases and J 4 bases, with 17 bases left between them. The CDR3 sequence: CASSPRGGGGTEAFF. In DNA, the CDR3 is TGTGCCAGCAGTCCCCGGGGGGGAGGCGGCACTGAAGCTTTCTTT.

Only a few counts were recorded for this clone. The rearrangement joins TRBV2 to TRBJ1-1; D unresolved. CDR1 SNHLY and CDR2 FYNNEI come from the germline V gene. The CDR3 runs to 13 residues. V was pared by 6 bases and J by 0 bases, with 8 bases between. The CDR3 DNA reads as TGTGCCAGCAGCGGCCGGGTGAACACTGAAGCTTTCTTT. The encoded protein is CASSGRVNTEAFF.

The chain carries TRBV19 and TRBJ2-7; 12 bases match TRBD2. This CDR3 contains 18 residues. The V and J ends lost 5 bases and 4 bases, in that order; junction bases with no gene match: 15. CDR1 is LNHDA and CDR2 is SQIVND in the germline V gene (reference sequence). In nucleotides, the CDR3 is TGTGCCAGTAGTGCTAAAGGACTAGCGGGAACCCTTTATTACGAGCAGTACTTC. As protein: CASSAKGLAGTLYYEQYF.